This is a list of T cell receptor beta chains from one sample in a study of OX40 agonist ivuxolimab in advanced cancers. TCRdb's table, derived via immunoSEQ multiplex PCR, lists solely in-frame clones and lacks some. Of about 80,000 clones listed, 90% to 95% are singletons. The sample consisted of CD4+ or CD8+ T cells sorted from blood, taken in a trial of the OX40 agonist ivuxolimab. These receptors all come from an adult with an advanced solid tumor such as melanoma, head and neck, liver or kidney cancer. CDR3s leave out the opening cysteine and the closing phenylalanine or tryptophan. The size field is filled for only some rows; it gives once, few, many or a size class.

v_call	j_call	clone_size	cdr3_aa
TRBV2	TRBJ2-1	once	ASQGSTYNEQF
TRBV25-1	TRBJ2-5	.	ASSELRERETQY
TRBV28	TRBJ2-1	.	ASSEDLYGEQF
TRBV28	TRBJ1-5	.	ASSLLTGVQPQH
TRBV10-3	TRBJ2-5	.	AIKKDREEETQY
TRBV6-1	TRBJ2-1	.	ASSEGSGRAVNEQF
TRBV6-5	TRBJ2-7	.	ASSLTLAAAYEQY
TRBV7-9	TRBJ2-3	once	ASSSRIGRESETDTQY
TRBV25-1	TRBJ2-3	.	ASSDQRDEGDTQY
TRBV28	TRBJ2-1	.	ASSPPSGRALYNEQF
TRBV5-1	TRBJ2-2	.	ASSLGIAGKYTGELF
TRBV18	TRBJ1-5	few	ASSPPGASNQPQH
TRBV5-1	TRBJ2-7	.	ASSLGGQLSYEQY
TRBV7-9	TRBJ1-5	.	ASSLGSVPNQPQH
TRBV7-2	TRBJ1-1	.	ASSLQNTEAF
TRBV11-2	TRBJ2-7	.	ASSLSLAGSYEQY
TRBV7-3	TRBJ2-2	.	ASSLMLAGTVGGELF
TRBV7-9	TRBJ2-5	.	ASSLWQGVTQY
TRBV5-1	TRBJ2-3	.	ASSRGEGFTDTQY
TRBV4-2	TRBJ2-5	.	ASSQDHTSGSRKTQY
TRBV2	TRBJ2-7	once	ASRPRDRGYEQY
TRBV5-4	TRBJ2-3	.	ASARTSGGTDTQY
TRBV7-8	TRBJ2-3	.	ASSLGLAGVIGGTDTQY
TRBV6-1	TRBJ2-7	.	ASSVDSPYEQY
TRBV7-2	TRBJ2-6	.	ASSSTKVEVFAGANVLT
TRBV7-8	TRBJ1-5	.	ASSTDSPNQPQH
TRBV19	TRBJ1-1	.	ASILRDGEYTEAF
TRBV30	TRBJ1-5	few	AWSNSGNQPQH
TRBV4-3	TRBJ1-5	.	ASSQGTNQPQH
TRBV28	TRBJ2-2	few	ASRLAGAGELF